The text below deals with one TCR beta chain. Libraries were prepared by immunoSEQ multiplex PCR; TCRdb keeps only in-frame clonotypes and omits some of them. The data show 230,000 or so clones, around 91% seen once. This specimen belongs to a study of blood T cell repertoires in COVID-19. The V gene's germline CDR1 is WSHSY and CDR2 SAAADI. This CDR3 is built from 17 residues. Trimming removed 6 bases from V and 0 bases from J, with 17 bases in between. The genes are TRBV10-2 and TRBJ2-2, with D possibly matching TRBD1 (6 bases). This clonotype originated in a woman aged 55-69 years with COVID-19, enrolled during active disease. Sequences were obtained from peripheral blood. The chain's CDR3 is CASSEGAGTSNTGELFF. Written as DNA, the CDR3 is TGCGCCAGCAGCGAAGGGGCCGGGACATCGAACACCGGGGAGCTGTTTTTT.